What follows are 28 T cell receptor beta chains derived from one specimen sequenced in a study of blood T cell repertoires in COVID-19. Data came from immunoSEQ multiplex PCR; TCRdb stores just in-frame clones and leaves some out. The data hold roughly 300,000 clones, with approximately 81% observed a single time. Sequenced material: PBMCs or T cells enriched from blood (not recorded which). The source of these receptors is a woman aged 45-59 years who had recovered from COVID-19.

The rearrangement uses TRBV7-6 and TRBJ2-1; D not resolved. Deletions cut 4 bases from V and 8 bases from J, with 30 bases between. The length of the CDR3 is 19 residues. Germline loops: CDR1 SGHVS, CDR2 FNYEAQ. The chain's CDR3 is CASSSEYYITGTTADEQFF. As DNA, the CDR3 is TGTGCCAGCAGCTCCGAATATTATATAACCGGCACCACCGCGGATGAGCAGTTCTTC.

V is TRBV6-1 and J is TRBJ1-1; TRBD1 might be the D (5 bases). From germline, CDR1 is MNHNS and CDR2 SASEGT. Trimming removed 2 bases from V and 4 bases from J, with 11 bases in between. CDR3 length equals 14 residues. DNA of the CDR3: TGTGCCAGCAGTGAAATAGGGGCTGGCACTGAAGCTTTCTTT. This gives the protein CASSEIGAGTEAFF.

The chain recombines TRBV5-4 with TRBJ2-4, with a possible D match to TRBD2 (7 bases). V was pared by 3 bases and J by 3 bases, with 13 bases between. The CDR3 has 15 residues. Germline V lookup: CDR1 SGHNT, CDR2 YYREEE (reference sequence). The CDR3 bases are TGTGCCAGCAGCTCCAGGGAGGGGGGCAAAAACATTCAGTACTTC. It yields the protein CASSSREGGKNIQYF.

This sequence joins TRBV11-3 and TRBJ2-3; 9 bases match TRBD2. The CDR3 length is 16 residues. With 5 bases clipped from V and 6 bases from J, the junction kept 12 bases outside the gene matches. The germline V gene has CDR1 SGHNT and CDR2 YENEEA. Here the CDR3 reads CASSRGGGLAGDTQYF. CDR3 coding DNA: TGTGCCAGCAGCCGCGGGGGGGGACTAGCAGGGGATACGCAGTATTTT.

The V and J genes are TRBV18 and TRBJ1-5; a possible D gene is TRBD1 (5 bases). The germline gives CDR1 KGHSH, CDR2 LQKENI. The CDR3 consists of 13 residues. Trimming removed 1 base from V and 8 bases from J, with 9 bases in between. DNA for the CDR3: TGTGCCAGCTCACCACAGGGGAAGGAGCCCCAGCATTTT. Its translation is CASSPQGKEPQHF.

In this sample, this clone turned up a few times. V is TRBV5-1 and J is TRBJ1-2; TRBD1 might be the D (5 bases). The CDR3 is 14 residues long. Trimming removed 7 bases at V and 5 bases at J, with 18 bases between. CDR1 and CDR2 from the germline V gene are SGHRS and YFSETQ. CDR3 DNA sequence: TGCGCCAGCCGTGCGGACAAGGAGGGGTATGGCTACACCTTC. Translated, it gives CASRADKEGYGYTF.

This clone was observed a few times. The V gene is TRBV5-6, the J gene TRBJ1-5, with D uncertain. Trimming pared 4 bases from V and 5 bases from J, leaving 7 bases between. The CDR3 has 12 amino acids. Germline V gene lookup returns CDR1 SGHDT and CDR2 YYEEEE. CDR3 sequence reads: CASSIGDQPQHF. The CDR3 DNA follows: TGTGCCAGCAGCATCGGGGATCAGCCCCAGCATTTT.

The chain joins TRBV5-8 to TRBJ2-7; TRBD1 matches 8 bases. V gave up 4 bases and J gave up 6 bases; unmatched junction bases: 12. Germline CDR1 reads SGHTS; CDR2 reads YDEGEE. CDR3 length equals 15 residues. CDR3: CASSLRGGTGAEQYF. CDR3 sequence (DNA): TGTGCCAGCAGCCTAAGGGGTGGGACAGGCGCCGAGCAGTACTTC.

This chain uses TRBV15 with TRBJ2-2; weak D call: TRBD1 (6 bases). Trimming stripped 5 bases from V and 5 bases from J, with 9 bases between. CDR3 length: 13 amino acids. Germline CDR1 reads LNHNV; CDR2 reads YYDKDF (reference sequence). Here the CDR3 reads CATSERGTGELFF. CDR3 bases: TGTGCCACCAGCGAGAGGGGGACCGGGGAGCTGTTTTTT.

The chain is built from TRBV29-1 and TRBJ1-6, with 9 bases lining up with TRBD1. The junction had 9 bases not matched to a gene; V was cut back by 6 bases and J by 9 bases. Germline-derived CDR1 and CDR2 are SQVTM and ANQGSEA. The CDR3 covers 14 residues. As DNA, the CDR3 is TGCAGCGTGACAACCGGGACAGGGAGTTCACCCCTCCACTTT. Translated, it gives CSVTTGTGSSPLHF. The full variable domain, its missing parts supplied by reference TRBV29-1 and TRBJ1-6, is SAVISQKPSRDICQRGTSLTIQCQVDSQVTMMFWYRQQPGQSLTLIATANQGSEATYESGFVIDKFPISRPNLTFSTLTVSNMSPEDSSIYLCSVTTGTGSSPLHFGNGTRLTVT.

The chain couples TRBV3-1 (or the pseudogene TRBV3-2) to TRBJ2-3, with 11 bases matching TRBD2. The CDR3 runs 18 residues. Per germline, CDR1 LGHDT and CDR2 YNNKEL (reference sequence). The V and J ends lost 3 bases and 1 base, in that order; junction bases with no gene match: 9. The CDR3 protein is CASSHTATSGGRTDTQYF. As DNA, the CDR3 is TGTGCCAGCAGCCACACGGCAACTAGCGGGGGTCGCACAGATACGCAGTATTTT.

This clone was observed a single time. The chain is built from TRBV6-2 or TRBV6-3 and TRBJ1-2; tentative D call: TRBD1 (6 bases). V was pared by 6 bases and J by 4 bases, with 9 bases between. CDR1 MNHEY and CDR2 SVGEGT come from the germline V gene. The length of the CDR3 is 12 residues. CDR3 residues: CASSRQAYGYTF. In DNA form, the CDR3 reads TGTGCCAGCAGCAGACAGGCCTATGGCTACACCTTC.

This clone occurred once. The rearrangement joins TRBV21-1 to TRBJ1-5; TRBD1, the table's D call, was not compared with the DNA. TRBV21-1 is labeled a pseudogene. The CDR3 runs 13 residues. CDR3: CASTDRRNQPQHF. The CDR3 DNA is TGTGCCAGCACCGACAGGAGAAATCAGCCCCAGCATTTT.

The chain combines TRBV7-9 with TRBJ1-3, with TRBD1 as a possible D gene (5 bases). The CDR3 runs 16 residues. Trimming pared 6 bases from V and 8 bases from J, leaving 23 bases between. Germline-derived CDR1 and CDR2 are SEHNR and FQNEAQ (reference sequence). CDR3 sequence reads: CASRGNRGSLRDTIYF. CDR3 bases: TGTGCCAGCAGGGGCAACCGGGGGAGTTTAAGAGACACCATATATTTT.

This chain links TRBV27 with TRBJ2-3, with 11 bases matching TRBD2. The CDR3 length is 17 residues. The germline V gene has CDR1 MNHEY and CDR2 SMNVEV (reference sequence). V trimming: 2 bases; J trimming: 5 bases; junction bases outside the gene matches: 9. CDR3 residues: CASSLLLAGGPKDTQYF. The CDR3 coding sequence is TGTGCCAGCAGTTTACTTTTAGCGGGGGGGCCCAAAGATACGCAGTATTTT.

The rearrangement joins TRBV5-1 to TRBJ1-3; 7 bases match TRBD1. The CDR3 has 15 residues. With V trimmed by 3 bases and J by 4 bases, 7 bases remained unmatched. CDR1 SGHRS and CDR2 YFSETQ come from the germline V gene. CDR3 residues: CASSSQTGYGNTIYF. The DNA for the CDR3 is TGCGCCAGCAGCTCTCAGACAGGGTACGGAAACACCATATATTTT.

Concerning this clone itself: One end of the junction is discordant with germline, which a read error may explain. This chain links TRBV6-6 with TRBJ1-5; 7 bases are a match to TRBD1. From germline, CDR1 is MNHNY and CDR2 SVGAGI (reference sequence). The CDR3 is 15 residues long. For the CDR3, the DNA is TGTGCCAGCAGTAACTCAAGGGGGCGTGATCAGCCCCAGCATTTT. The encoded protein is CASSNSRGRDQPQHF.

The V call is TRBV2, the J call TRBJ2-2, with D possibly matching TRBD1 (6 bases). CDR3 length: 12 amino acids. The V gene lost 7 bases and the J gene lost 6 bases, with 9 bases spanning the gap. Germline V gene sequence: CDR1 SNHLY, CDR2 FYNNEI. For the CDR3, the DNA is TGTGCCAGCACACCAGGGGCCGGGGAGCTGTTTTTT. It specifies CASTPGAGELFF.

The chain is built from TRBV9 and TRBJ2-1; D might be TRBD1 (5 bases). The CDR3 is 14 residues long. CDR1 and CDR2 (germline): SGDLS, YYNGEE. V was shortened by 4 bases and J by 2 bases, with 10 bases between the two germline ends. The CDR3 nucleotides read TGTGCCAGCAGCCCAGGGTTACCCTACAATGAGCAGTTCTTC. It is translated as CASSPGLPYNEQFF.

This clone was detected once. Germline and junction disagree at one end, which may indicate a read error. The chain has TRBV5-1 and TRBJ2-3; 8 bases are a match to TRBD2. The CDR3 spans 14 residues. The germline V gene has CDR1 SGHRS and CDR2 YFSETQ. The CDR3 region is CASTLTSGTDTQYF. The CDR3 region has the DNA TGCGCCAGCACCTTGACTAGCGGCACAGATACGCAGTATTTT.

The chain joins TRBV5-1 to TRBJ2-2, with D perhaps matching TRBD1 (6 bases). The CDR3 totals 16 residues. Trimming removed 1 base at V and 4 bases at J, with 14 bases between. Germline V gives CDR1 SGHRS, CDR2 YFSETQ. The CDR3 DNA is TGCGCCAGCAGCTTGTTGGGGGCGCGCAGCACCGGGGAGCTGTTTTTT. This sequence encodes CASSLLGARSTGELFF. Full variable domain (rest looked up from reference TRBV5-1 and TRBJ2-2): KAGVTQTPRYLIKTRGQQVTLSCSPISGHRSVSWYQQTPGQGLQFLFEYFSETQRNKGNFPGRFSGRQFSNSRSEMNVSTLELGDSALYLCASSLLGARSTGELFFGEGSRLTVL.

The chain links TRBV7-2 to TRBJ1-1, with 7 bases fitting TRBD1. The V gene end was trimmed by 5 bases and the J gene end by 5 bases; junction bases not matched to a gene: 11. The germline gives CDR1 SGHTA, CDR2 FQGNSA. CDR3 length equals 15 residues. The CDR3 nucleotides read TGTGCCAGCAGCCCCCGACAGGGACGGGGGACTGAAGCTTTCTTT. Protein product: CASSPRQGRGTEAFF. Supplemented by reference TRBV7-2 and TRBJ1-1, the full variable domain reads GAGVSQSPSNKVTEKGKDVELRCDPISGHTALYWYRQSLGQGLEFLIYFQGNSAPDKSGLPSDRFSAERTGGSVSTLTIQRTQQEDSAVYLCASSPRQGRGTEAFFGQGTRLTVV.

This clone appeared a few times. The chain carries TRBV11-2 and TRBJ1-2, with 10 bases identical to TRBD1. The CDR3 covers 16 residues. The V gene's germline CDR1 is SGHAT and CDR2 FQNNGV. Trimming took 5 bases from V and 4 from J; bases not matched to a gene: 10. Here the CDR3 DNA reads TGTGCCAGCAGCGCCCTTGGGACAGGGGTTCTCTATGGCTACACCTTC. Translating it yields CASSALGTGVLYGYTF.

The chain couples TRBV6-6 to TRBJ2-1; 9 nucleotides align to TRBD1. CDR1 and CDR2 from the germline V gene are MNHNY and SVGAGI (reference sequence). The CDR3 extends over 15 amino acids. V shed 7 bases, J shed 6 bases, and the junction held 10 bases outside the gene matches. The CDR3 DNA is TGTGCCAGCAAGACGTCCGGGACAGGGATCAATGAGCAGTTCTTC. It yields the protein CASKTSGTGINEQFF.

This clone was seen more than once but under ten times. The chain uses TRBV15 and TRBJ1-1; D might be TRBD1 (6 bases). The CDR3 is 14 amino acids. Between the trimmed V and J ends, which lost 4 bases and 9 bases, there was a span of 18 bases. Germline V lookup: CDR1 LNHNV, CDR2 YYDKDF (reference sequence). The CDR3 reads CATSTGASSTKAFF. The CDR3, as DNA: TGTGCCACCAGCACAGGGGCAAGCTCAACGAAAGCTTTCTTT.

The chain couples TRBV9 to TRBJ1-6; 7 bases agree with TRBD1. V trimming: 3 bases; J trimming: 1 base; junction bases outside the gene matches: 16. The CDR3 totals 20 residues. Germline V gene data show CDR1 as SGDLS and CDR2 as YYNGEE. The CDR3 reads CASSESDRAWLGSYNSPLHF. The CDR3 nucleotides are TGTGCCAGCAGCGAATCCGACAGGGCGTGGCTGGGGTCCTATAATTCACCCCTCCACTTT.

This clone was seen just once. Written as DNA, the CDR3 is TGTGCCAGTAGTAGCCAACATATTTCGGAGCTGTTTTTT. Translation gives CASSSQHISELFF. The rearrangement uses TRBV19 and TRBJ2-2, with unresolved D. V lost 4 bases, J lost 10 bases, and 13 bases lay in between. Germline CDR1 reads LNHDA; CDR2 reads SQIVND (reference sequence). The CDR3 is 13 amino acids.

This clone was counted ten times or more. As DNA, the CDR3 is TGTGCCAGCAGTGACCTAGCGGGAGGAGGCACAGATACGCAGTATTTT. Translated: CASSDLAGGGTDTQYF. The rearrangement links TRBV6-4 to TRBJ2-3; 11 bases fit TRBD2. CDR1 and CDR2 (germline): MRHNA, SNTAGT. This CDR3 has 16 amino acids. With 2 bases clipped from V and 1 base from J, the junction kept 2 bases outside the gene matches.